The 32 T cell receptor beta chains below all came from one sample that was sequenced in a study of shared clonotypes between healthy human individuals. The assay was immunoSEQ multiplex PCR, and TCRdb's table has in-frame clones only and misses some. This sample has hundreds of thousands of clones; approximately 95% occur once, and the top ten carry 0.095% to 0.14%. The naive CD8 fraction comprised CD45RO-negative cells positively selected for CCR7 and excluded terminally differentiated effector memory CD45RA+ cells. The material sequenced was naive CD8+ T cells sorted from blood. These receptor sequences come from a young woman in good health.

The chain carries TRBV4-2 and TRBJ2-2; 7 bases are shared with TRBD1. CDR1 and CDR2 from the germline V gene are LGHNA and YNFKEQ. V shed 5 bases, J shed 7 bases, and the junction held 13 bases outside the gene matches. This CDR3 is built from 16 residues. CDR3 loop: CASSGRQGATVGELFF. CDR3 DNA sequence: TGTGCCAGCAGCGGAAGACAGGGCGCCACAGTCGGGGAGCTGTTTTTT.

The chain joins TRBV2 to TRBJ1-3, with D tentatively TRBD1 (5 bases). This CDR3 contains 18 residues. Germline V gives CDR1 SNHLY, CDR2 FYNNEI. V gave up 3 bases and J gave up 0 bases, with 18 bases separating them. For the CDR3, the DNA is TGTGCCAGCAGTGACCTTTTGGGGCGGGACGACTCTGGAAACACCATATATTTT. Encoded protein: CASSDLLGRDDSGNTIYF. Combining the CDR3 with reference TRBV2 and TRBJ1-3 gives the whole variable domain EPEVTQTPSHQVTQMGQEVILRCVPISNHLYFYWYRQILGQKVEFLVSFYNNEISEKSEIFDDQFSVERPDGSNFTLKIRSTKLEDSAMYFCASSDLLGRDDSGNTIYFGEGSWLTVV.

V is TRBV2 and J is TRBJ2-2; 7 bases fit TRBD2. The V segment lost 9 bases and the J segment 3 bases; nucleotides outside the gene matches: 10. This CDR3 has 15 residues. Germline V gives CDR1 SNHLY, CDR2 FYNNEI. CDR3 sequence: CASKDGGGHTGELFF. DNA of the CDR3: TGTGCCAGTAAAGACGGGGGAGGGCACACCGGGGAGCTGTTTTTT.

This chain connects TRBV5-6 to TRBJ2-5; 11 bases align to TRBD2. The end of the DNA is better explained by TRBJ2-7, so the J call may be wrong. The germline V gene has CDR1 SGHDT and CDR2 YYEEEE. This CDR3 is built from 15 residues. The CDR3, as DNA: TGTGCCAGCAGCATAACTAGCGGGAGCAGGGTCGAGCAGTACTTC. It encodes CASSITSGSRVEQYF.

In its sample, this clone was seen once. The chain uses TRBV28 and TRBJ2-3; TRBD2 aligns across 7 bases. Germline values: CDR1 MDHEN, CDR2 SYDVKM. The CDR3 is 13 amino acids. The ends lost 2 bases at V and 10 bases at J; junction bases unmatched: 6. The CDR3 region has the DNA TGTGCCAGCAGTTTAGAGCTAGCGGCCGCGCAGTATTTT. This encodes CASSLELAAAQYF.

On this clone itself: The sample contains more than one DNA sequence encoding this CDR3. The V and J genes are TRBV7-3 and TRBJ2-7; D gene uncertain. V dropped 5 bases and J dropped 1 base, with 9 bases sitting between them. This CDR3 spans 13 amino acids. CDR1 is SGHTA and CDR2 is FQGTGA in the germline V gene. CDR3: CASSLDLSYEQYF. The CDR3 DNA reads TGTGCCAGCAGCCTTGACTTGTCCTACGAGCAGTACTTC.

The chain links TRBV19 to TRBJ1-5; TRBD1 agrees at 9 bases. The germline gives CDR1 LNHDA, CDR2 SQIVND (reference sequence). After removal of 3 bases from V and 5 bases from J, the junction contained 11 bases not matched to a gene. The CDR3 has 17 amino acids. The CDR3 sequence: CASSMEPGQGVDQPQHF. The CDR3 DNA is TGTGCCAGTAGTATGGAACCGGGACAGGGCGTCGATCAGCCCCAGCATTTT.

The chain employs TRBV18 and TRBJ1-1, with unresolved D. V was cut by 3 bases and J by 0 bases, with 5 bases left in between. Germline V gives CDR1 KGHSH, CDR2 LQKENI. The CDR3 sequence is 13 residues long. The CDR3 DNA reads as TGTGCCAGCTCACCGGCTGTGAACACTGAAGCTTTCTTT. Translating gives CASSPAVNTEAFF.

This CDR3 reads CASNQVGWGTGELFF. CDR3 DNA sequence: TGTGCCAGTAACCAAGTAGGGTGGGGCACCGGGGAGCTGTTTTTT. The J gene is TRBJ2-2, the V gene TRBV19; no clear D. The germline V gene has CDR1 LNHDA and CDR2 SQIVND (reference sequence). The CDR3 has 15 amino acids. V was clipped by 7 bases and J by 4 bases, with 16 bases between them.

V gene TRBV9 combines with J gene TRBJ2-7; D remains ambiguous. V shed 0 bases and J shed 4 bases, with 11 bases lying between them. CDR1 SGDLS and CDR2 YYNGEE come from the germline V gene. The CDR3 is 14 residues long. The DNA for the CDR3 is TGTGCCAGCAGCGTAGCAAGGACCGGGTACGAGCAGTACTTC. It codes for CASSVARTGYEQYF.

The rearrangement links TRBV7-9 to TRBJ2-7; tentatively, D is TRBD1 (5 bases). The CDR3 extends over 12 amino acids. CDR1 and CDR2 from the germline V gene are SEHNR and FQNEAQ (reference sequence). V lost 8 bases to trimming and J lost 7 bases, with 15 bases between them. CDR3 bases: TGTGCCAGCTCCGACAGCCTTCGGGAGCAGTACTTC. Translating gives CASSDSLREQYF.

J is TRBJ2-7 and V is TRBV19; D not certain. Germline loops: CDR1 LNHDA, CDR2 SQIVND (reference sequence). V gave up 3 bases and J gave up 3 bases, with 9 bases separating them. This CDR3 is built from 13 residues. Here the CDR3 reads CASSMLDGYEQYF. CDR3 coding DNA: TGTGCCAGTAGTATGCTGGACGGCTACGAGCAGTACTTC.

With respect to this clone: Additional DNA sequences in this sample encode the identical CDR3. The chain uses TRBV28 and TRBJ1-1; D call uncertain. This CDR3 spans 13 amino acids. V was cut by 1 base and J by 0 bases, with 3 bases left in between. Germline CDR1 and CDR2: MDHEN and SYDVKM. The CDR3 here is CASSLLVNTEAFF. The CDR3 nucleotides read TGTGCCAGCAGTTTATTGGTGAACACTGAAGCTTTCTTT.

The chain joins TRBV23-1 to TRBJ1-5; D may be TRBD1 (5 bases). TRBV23-1 is assigned to the ORF class and has an uncertain function. CDR3 length: 17 amino acids. Trimming removed 10 bases at V and 5 bases at J, with 27 bases between. This CDR3 is CAIQSGNEWRGDQPQHF. In nucleotides, the CDR3 is TGCGCCATCCAGTCGGGAAATGAATGGCGGGGGGATCAGCCCCAGCATTTT.

V and J are TRBV6-4 and TRBJ1-1; no clear D. Germline lookup yields CDR1 MRHNA and CDR2 SNTAGT. The CDR3 is 17 amino acids. V lost 6 bases and J lost 3, with 23 bases in between. CDR3: CASSQSRTQPPHTEAFF. The CDR3 coding sequence is TGTGCCAGCAGCCAATCACGGACTCAGCCACCTCACACTGAAGCTTTCTTT.

This rearrangement joins TRBV29-1 to TRBJ2-7, with 9 bases identical to TRBD2. Germline lookup yields CDR1 SQVTM and CDR2 ANQGSEA. The J segment lost 0 bases and the V segment lost 4 bases, leaving 7 bases of the junction unmatched. The CDR3 loop spans 15 amino acids. The CDR3 bases are TGCAGCGTTGGGCGGCTAGCGGGAAACTCCTACGAGCAGTACTTC. Protein product: CSVGRLAGNSYEQYF.

The sample holds one count of this clone. The CDR3 loop is CASSLLGTSGGLSYEQYF. CDR3 nucleotides: TGTGCCAGCAGTCTCCTCGGGACTAGCGGGGGGCTCTCCTACGAGCAGTACTTC. This chain connects TRBV27 to TRBJ2-7; TRBD2 aligns across 15 bases. The ends lost 5 bases at V and 0 bases at J; junction bases unmatched: 8. The CDR3 runs to 18 residues. From germline, CDR1 is MNHEY and CDR2 SMNVEV (reference sequence).

The chain recombines TRBV5-4 with TRBJ2-7; D is possibly TRBD1 (6 bases). Germline lookup yields CDR1 SGHNT and CDR2 YYREEE (reference sequence). The V end lost 2 bases, the J end lost 2 bases, and 11 bases lay between the germline ends. The CDR3 sequence is 14 residues long. The chain's CDR3 is CASSFGTTTYEQYF. For the CDR3, the DNA is TGTGCCAGCAGCTTCGGGACAACGACCTACGAGCAGTACTTC.

J is TRBJ2-1 and V is TRBV5-6; D might be TRBD2 (5 bases). The V and J ends lost 2 bases and 6 bases respectively, with 18 bases between them. The CDR3 length is 16 residues. Germline V gene sequence: CDR1 SGHDT, CDR2 YYEEEE. Here the CDR3 DNA reads TGTGCCAGCAGCTTTGGTTTTTCGGGATTTGGCAATGAGCAGTTCTTC. Protein product: CASSFGFSGFGNEQFF.

This clone has just one count. The same CDR3 arises from other DNA sequences in this sample as well. The gene calls are TRBV28 and TRBJ1-1; D remains ambiguous. V lost 2 bases, J lost 1 base, and 8 bases lay in between. The CDR3 sequence is 14 residues long. Germline CDR1 MDHEN, CDR2 SYDVKM. As DNA, the CDR3 is TGTGCCAGCAGTTTAACCGGGCCGAACACTGAAGCTTTCTTT. This encodes CASSLTGPNTEAFF. Using reference TRBV28 and TRBJ1-1 for the parts outside the CDR3, the full variable domain is DVKVTQSSRYLVKRTGEKVFLECVQDMDHENMFWYRQDPGLGLRLIYFSYDVKMKEKGDIPEGYSVSREKKERFSLILESASTNQTSMYLCASSLTGPNTEAFFGQGTRLTVV.

The J gene is TRBJ2-1, the V gene TRBV9, with 12 nucleotides matching TRBD2. V was pared by 3 bases and J by 4 bases, with 5 bases of the junction left unmatched. The CDR3 consists of 16 residues. Germline-derived CDR1 and CDR2 are SGDLS and YYNGEE. CDR3 region: CASSGLAGGAYNEQFF. The CDR3 DNA reads as TGTGCCAGCAGCGGGCTAGCGGGAGGGGCTTACAATGAGCAGTTCTTC.

This clone was observed a single time. In DNA, the CDR3 is TGTGCCAGCAGAGAACACAACCGGGACGGGATCTACGAGCAGTACTTC. Translated: CASREHNRDGIYEQYF. V and J are TRBV6-1 and TRBJ2-7, with D perhaps being TRBD1 or TRBD2 (5 bases each). The length of the CDR3 is 16 residues. V was clipped by 6 bases and J by 3 bases, with 21 bases between them. Germline V gives CDR1 MNHNS, CDR2 SASEGT.

V is TRBV14 and J is TRBJ2-7, with D hard to call. V was pared by 6 bases and J by 2 bases, with 8 bases between. CDR1 and CDR2 (germline): SGHDN, FVKESK. This CDR3 has 12 amino acids. CDR3 in amino acids: CASSDGPYEQYF. The CDR3 nucleotides are TGTGCCAGCAGTGACGGACCCTACGAGCAGTACTTC.

The chain has TRBV25-1 and TRBJ2-2, with D uncertain. The CDR3 sequence is 13 residues long. CDR1 is MGHDK, CDR2 SYGVNS, per germline. V lost 4 bases to trimming and J lost 4 bases, with 7 bases between them. The DNA of the CDR3 is TGTGCCAGCAGTGTGGACGCCACCGGGGAGCTGTTTTTT. Its protein product is CASSVDATGELFF.

V and J are TRBV9 and TRBJ2-5; D not resolved. Germline-derived CDR1 and CDR2 are SGDLS and YYNGEE. Between the trimmed V and J ends, which lost 2 bases and 2 bases, there was a span of 7 bases. The CDR3 has 13 amino acids. CDR3 bases: TGTGCCAGCAGCGTTTCGTGGCAAGAGACCCAGTACTTC. It is translated as CASSVSWQETQYF.

The V gene is TRBV29-1, the J gene TRBJ2-5, with TRBD2 identical over 7 bases. With the DNA end fitting TRBJ2-7 better, the J assignment may be wrong. Germline V gene sequence: CDR1 SQVTM, CDR2 ANQGSEA. This CDR3 spans 17 amino acids. The CDR3 sequence: CSALFGAGAYTSYEQYF. The CDR3 DNA is TGCAGCGCCTTATTTGGGGCGGGAGCTTACACTTCCTACGAGCAGTACTTC.

The V gene is TRBV27, the J gene TRBJ1-1; D gene unclear. V shed 0 bases and J shed 7 bases, with 12 bases lying between them. The V gene's germline CDR1 is MNHEY and CDR2 SMNVEV (reference sequence). The CDR3 covers 14 residues. CDR3 in amino acids: CASSLSRAAHEAFF. The CDR3 coding sequence is TGTGCCAGCAGTTTATCGAGGGCAGCACATGAAGCTTTCTTT.

J is TRBJ2-1 and V is TRBV25-1, with a possible D match to TRBD2 (5 bases). Germline CDR1 and CDR2: MGHDK and SYGVNS. Deletions cut 1 base from V and 7 bases from J, with 17 bases between. The CDR3 covers 16 residues. CDR3 in DNA: TGTGCCAGCAGTGAATTCTGGACCGCGGGCCCTAATGAGCAGTTCTTC. Translating it yields CASSEFWTAGPNEQFF. The entire variable domain, with the rest obtained from reference TRBV25-1 and TRBJ2-1, is as follows: EADIYQTPRYLVIGTGKKITLECSQTMGHDKMYWYQQDPGMELHLIHYSYGVNSTEKGDLSSESTVSRIRTEHFPLTLESARPSHTSQYLCASSEFWTAGPNEQFFGPGTRLTVL.

CDR3 bases: TGTGCCAGCAGTCAGACTATGAAGAACGAGCAGTACTTC. Translated: CASSQTMKNEQYF. The chain couples TRBV6-5 to TRBJ2-7; D is possibly TRBD2 (5 bases). This CDR3 spans 13 amino acids. Trimming stripped 5 bases from V and 5 bases from J, with 13 bases between. Per the germline V gene, CDR1 is MNHEY and CDR2 is SVGAGI.

This rearrangement joins TRBV7-8 to TRBJ1-3; the D gene is possibly TRBD1 (6 bases). The CDR3 consists of 15 residues. Looked up from germline, CDR1 is SGHVS and CDR2 is FQNEAQ. The germline V and J ends were trimmed by 6 bases and 0 bases, with 12 bases remaining between them. CDR3 sequence (DNA): TGTGCCAGCAGGACAGACAGGCACTCTGGAAACACCATATATTTT. Amino acids: CASRTDRHSGNTIYF. The full variable domain, with the rest looked up from reference TRBV7-8 and TRBJ1-3, is GAGVSQSPRYKVAKRGQDVALRCDPISGHVSLFWYQQALGQGPEFLTYFQNEAQLDKSGLPSDRFFAERPEGSVSTLKIQRTQQEDSAVYLCASRTDRHSGNTIYFGEGSWLTVV.

The chain couples TRBV25-1 to TRBJ2-4; D is undetermined. This CDR3 contains 14 residues. Germline CDR1 MGHDK, CDR2 SYGVNS. Trimming shortened V by 2 bases and J by 8 bases, and 13 bases separated the two germline ends. The CDR3 nucleotides are TGTGCCAGCAGTGAAAGAGTCAGGCCGCACATTCAGTACTTC. This encodes CASSERVRPHIQYF. Filled out from reference TRBV25-1 and TRBJ2-4, the complete variable domain reads EADIYQTPRYLVIGTGKKITLECSQTMGHDKMYWYQQDPGMELHLIHYSYGVNSTEKGDLSSESTVSRIRTEHFPLTLESARPSHTSQYLCASSERVRPHIQYFGAGTRLSVL.

V and J are TRBV28 and TRBJ2-7; D is possibly TRBD1 or TRBD2 (5 bases each). The CDR3 contains 15 residues. Trimming removed 7 bases from V and 2 bases from J, with 18 bases in between. In germline, CDR1 is MDHEN, CDR2 SYDVKM. CDR3 in amino acids: CASIGTGPSPYEQYF. The CDR3 bases are TGTGCCAGCATCGGGACGGGGCCTTCTCCCTACGAGCAGTACTTC.